This T cell receptor beta chain came from a study of regulatory T cells in long-lasting Graves disease. The study, taken as a whole, reports: Relative to new patients (under 1,000), persistent patients exhibited greater sharing of public clonotypes (around 2,500).

The authors built TCR beta libraries using iRepertoire HTBI primers and Arm-PCR of CDR3 regions. TCRdb itself ran the multiplex PCR reads through MiXCR, one entry per CDR3 protein. The table has around 400,000 distinct CDR3 sequences, 12% seen once; the top ten hold approximately 20%. Trimming removed 1 base from V and 3 bases from J, with 8 bases in between. The CDR3 runs 14 residues. Sample time point: newly diagnosed GD, antithyroid drugs for less than 3 months. There was RNA extracted from PBMCs, and the TCR library was made from it. Ten or more counts support this clonotype. Its antigen is unidentified. This same sample was also part of a study on T cells in Graves' hyperthyroidism and ophthalmopathy. In that study: Uncontrolled infection, other autoimmune disease, pregnancy or lactation barred patients from enrollment.

Material: peripheral blood mononuclear cells (PBMCs), obtained at new diagnosis, from a patient treated with antithyroid drugs. The receptor was isolated from a woman aged 18 to 35 with Graves disease. The chain couples TRBV12-3 or TRBV12-4 to TRBJ2-3; D is possibly TRBD2 (5 bases). The CDR3 sequence: CASSLEIATDTQYF. As DNA, the CDR3 is TGTGCCAGCAGTTTAGAGATAGCGACAGATACGCAGTATTTT.